These 22 T cell receptor beta chains were sequenced from one sample in a study of blood T cell repertoires in COVID-19. Produced via immunoSEQ multiplex PCR; TCRdb's table is partial and in-frame only. The table shows about 380,000 clones, with 85% occurring only once. Material: peripheral blood. These receptors all come from a woman aged 18-29 years with acute or convalescent COVID-19.

The chain has TRBV27 and TRBJ1-2, with 10 bases aligning to TRBD1. Trimming took 4 bases from V and 5 from J; bases not matched to a gene: 4. CDR3 length: 14 amino acids. Germline CDR1 and CDR2: MNHEY and SMNVEV (reference sequence). In nucleotides, the CDR3 is TGTGCCAGCAGTTCCGACAGGGGGCAATATGGCTACACCTTC. Translation: CASSSDRGQYGYTF.

The chain links TRBV7-3 to TRBJ2-1; 8 bases align to TRBD2. The CDR3 extends over 18 amino acids. Per the germline V gene, CDR1 is SGHTA and CDR2 is FQGTGA. V trimming: 1 base; J trimming: 4 bases; junction bases outside the gene matches: 12. The CDR3 here is CASSLNAGGALIYNEQFF. The CDR3 bases are TGTGCCAGCAGCTTAAATGCCGGGGGGGCTCTTATATACAATGAGCAGTTCTTC. Supplemented by reference TRBV7-3 and TRBJ2-1, the full variable domain reads GAGVSQTPSNKVTEKGKYVELRCDPISGHTALYWYRQSLGQGPEFLIYFQGTGAADDSGLPNDRFFAVRPEGSVSTLKIQRTERGDSAVYLCASSLNAGGALIYNEQFFGPGTRLTVL.

V is TRBV30 and J is TRBJ2-7; TRBD1 aligns across 8 bases. CDR1 is GTSNPN, CDR2 SVGIG, per germline (reference sequence). The CDR3 is 16 residues long. The V segment lost 0 bases and the J segment 4 bases; nucleotides outside the gene matches: 11. This CDR3 is CAWSVSPQGAAYEQYF. For the CDR3, the DNA is TGTGCCTGGAGTGTTTCCCCCCAGGGGGCGGCGTACGAGCAGTACTTC.

The chain links TRBV5-5 to TRBJ1-1; 7 bases agree with TRBD1. CDR3 length equals 16 residues. J was trimmed by 0 bases and V by 0 bases; bases with no gene match: 5. Germline values: CDR1 SGHKS, CDR2 YYEKEE (reference sequence). CDR3 region: CASSLVAGGMNTEAFF. CDR3 nucleotide sequence: TGTGCCAGCAGCTTGGTGGCAGGGGGAATGAACACTGAAGCTTTCTTT. The variable domain in full, with the rest retrieved from reference TRBV5-5 and TRBJ1-1, is DAGVTQSPTHLIKTRGQQVTLRCSPISGHKSVSWYQQVLGQGPQFIFQYYEKEERGRGNFPDRFSARQFPNYSSELNVNALLLGDSALYLCASSLVAGGMNTEAFFGQGTRLTVV.

The chain joins TRBV6-5 to TRBJ1-4; 9 nucleotides match TRBD1. Germline lookup yields CDR1 MNHEY and CDR2 SVGAGI. The CDR3 loop spans 15 amino acids. V lost 2 bases, J lost 5 bases, and 3 bases stayed unmatched. As DNA, the CDR3 is TGTGCCAGCAGTTACACCGGGACAGGGAATGAAAAACTGTTTTTT. As protein: CASSYTGTGNEKLFF.

The chain joins TRBV7-9 to TRBJ1-1; possible D gene TRBD1, 6 bases. From germline, CDR1 is SEHNR and CDR2 FQNEAQ (reference sequence). This CDR3 is built from 14 residues. V lost 2 bases and J 2 bases, leaving 9 bases between the germline ends. CDR3 sequence (DNA): TGTGCCAGCAGCTTACCAGGGGTCAACACTGAAGCTTTCTTT. Amino acids: CASSLPGVNTEAFF. Full variable domain (remainder filled in from reference TRBV7-9 and TRBJ1-1): DTGVSQNPRHKITKRGQNVTFRCDPISEHNRLYWYRQTLGQGPEFLTYFQNEAQLEKSRLLSDRFSAERPKGSFSTLEIQRTEQGDSAMYLCASSLPGVNTEAFFGQGTRLTVV.

The chain joins TRBV5-1 to TRBJ2-4; perhaps TRBD1 as D (5 bases). The ends were cut back, 1 base at V and 3 bases at J, with 11 bases in the middle. This CDR3 spans 15 amino acids. The germline V gene has CDR1 SGHRS and CDR2 YFSETQ. In DNA form, the CDR3 reads TGCGCCAGCAGCTTGATGCAGGGCGACAAAAACATTCAGTACTTC. It encodes CASSLMQGDKNIQYF.

This chain joins TRBV28 and TRBJ2-7; D is unclear. The CDR3 spans 9 residues. The V end lost 8 bases, the J end lost 5 bases, and 4 bases lay between the germline ends. Germline CDR1 is MDHEN and CDR2 is SYDVKM. CDR3 bases: TGTGCCAGCGGGCACGAGCAGTACTTC. Translated, it gives CASGHEQYF.

This chain uses TRBV6-5 with TRBJ1-1; 8 bases fit TRBD1. Germline CDR1 is MNHEY and CDR2 is SVGAGI. V was pared by 10 bases and J by 5 bases, with 9 bases of the junction left unmatched. The CDR3 is 13 residues long. CDR3 residues: CATGQGEWTEAFF. For the CDR3, the DNA is TGTGCCACCGGACAGGGCGAGTGGACTGAAGCTTTCTTT.

The chain carries TRBV24-1 and TRBJ2-1, with 9 nucleotides matching TRBD2. Germline CDR1 is KGHDR and CDR2 is SFDVKD. The CDR3 is 19 amino acids. V trimming: 3 bases; J trimming: 0 bases; junction bases outside the gene matches: 11. The CDR3 loop is CATSDPRSRAGGSYNEQFF. The CDR3 coding sequence is TGTGCCACCAGTGATCCGCGGTCCCGAGCGGGGGGCTCCTACAATGAGCAGTTCTTC.

J is TRBJ1-1 and V is TRBV5-1, with TRBD1 identical over 9 bases. The V and J ends lost 4 bases and 0 bases, in that order; junction bases with no gene match: 4. From germline, CDR1 is SGHRS and CDR2 YFSETQ. The CDR3 consists of 15 residues. The CDR3 is CASSGTGTMNTEAFF. CDR3 coding DNA: TGCGCCAGCAGCGGGACAGGGACTATGAACACTGAAGCTTTCTTT.

This sequence joins TRBV7-3 and TRBJ2-2; the match to TRBD2 covers 14 bases. Germline assignment: CDR1 SGHTA and CDR2 FQGTGA. Unmatched junction bases numbered 2, after V lost 5 bases and J lost 0 bases. CDR3 length: 17 residues. DNA of the CDR3: TGTGCCAGCAGCGGGACTAGCGGGAGCACGAACACCGGGGAGCTGTTTTTT. Protein: CASSGTSGSTNTGELFF.

The chain links TRBV9 to TRBJ2-7, with TRBD2 matching 12 bases. The germline CDR1 and CDR2 sequences are SGDLS and YYNGEE. The CDR3 is 19 amino acids. Trimming at V came to 0 bases and at J to 3 bases, leaving 13 bases not matched to a gene. CDR3 sequence reads: CASSVAPTSGSPGVYEQYF. Here the CDR3 DNA reads TGTGCCAGCAGCGTAGCCCCGACTAGCGGGAGTCCCGGGGTCTACGAGCAGTACTTC. Looking up the rest from reference TRBV9 and TRBJ2-7 gives the full variable domain: DSGVTQTPKHLITATGQRVTLRCSPRSGDLSVYWYQQSLDQGLQFLIQYYNGEERAKGNILERFSAQQFPDLHSELNLSSLELGDSALYFCASSVAPTSGSPGVYEQYFGPGTRLTVT.

CDR3 coding DNA: TGTGCCAGCAGCTTATCTTTCGGGGAGCGGAGCAATCAGCCCCAGCATTTT. The encoded protein is CASSLSFGERSNQPQHF. The chain uses TRBV7-9 and TRBJ1-5; D gene ambiguous. The CDR3 is 17 residues long. The V gene lost 2 bases and the J gene lost 1 base, with 15 bases spanning the gap. The V gene's germline CDR1 is SEHNR and CDR2 FQNEAQ (reference sequence).

This clone has a handful of counts. The genes are TRBV9 and TRBJ1-1, with D tentatively TRBD1 (5 bases). Trimming left V 0 bases short and J 3 bases short, with 18 bases between. Per germline, CDR1 SGDLS and CDR2 YYNGEE. This CDR3 region has 17 residues. CDR3 in amino acids: CASSVGGGEFVDTEAFF. CDR3 sequence (DNA): TGTGCCAGCAGCGTAGGGGGCGGGGAATTCGTCGACACTGAAGCTTTCTTT. Full variable domain (outside the CDR3, taken from reference TRBV9 and TRBJ1-1): DSGVTQTPKHLITATGQRVTLRCSPRSGDLSVYWYQQSLDQGLQFLIQYYNGEERAKGNILERFSAQQFPDLHSELNLSSLELGDSALYFCASSVGGGEFVDTEAFFGQGTRLTVV.

This chain joins TRBV2 and TRBJ1-4; 11 bases are a match to TRBD1. The CDR3 runs 14 residues. Germline lookup yields CDR1 SNHLY and CDR2 FYNNEI. The V segment lost 4 bases and the J segment 7 bases; nucleotides outside the gene matches: 2. The CDR3, as DNA: TGTGCCAGCAGTGCCGGGACAGGGGGTGAAAAACTGTTTTTT. Encoded protein: CASSAGTGGEKLFF.

The chain combines TRBV4-1 with TRBJ2-3, with 11 bases aligning to TRBD2. With 0 bases clipped from V and 4 bases from J, the junction kept 6 bases outside the gene matches. There are 17 residues in the CDR3. The germline CDR1 and CDR2 sequences are MGHRA and YSYEKL. In DNA, the CDR3 is TGCGCCAGCAGCCAAGAGGGTAGCGGGGGGGCCTCAGATACGCAGTATTTT. Amino acid sequence: CASSQEGSGGASDTQYF.

The chain employs TRBV9 and TRBJ2-1; 9 bases match TRBD2. This CDR3 is built from 14 residues. Germline V gene data show CDR1 as SGDLS and CDR2 as YYNGEE. With 3 bases clipped from V and 10 bases from J, the junction kept 8 bases outside the gene matches. CDR3 DNA: TGTGCCAGCAGCGCCGGGACTAGCCCCTGGGAGCAGTTCTTC. Translated: CASSAGTSPWEQFF.

The chain joins TRBV7-9 to TRBJ1-3; D gene ambiguous. Germline CDR1 reads SEHNR; CDR2 reads FQNEAQ (reference sequence). V was pared by 1 base and J by 1 base, with 8 bases between. The CDR3 sequence is 15 residues long. CDR3 in amino acids: CASSLGPDSGNTIYF. CDR3 in DNA: TGTGCCAGCAGCTTAGGGCCAGATTCTGGAAACACCATATATTTT. The full variable domain, rest sourced from reference TRBV7-9 and TRBJ1-3, is DTGVSQNPRHKITKRGQNVTFRCDPISEHNRLYWYRQTLGQGPEFLTYFQNEAQLEKSRLLSDRFSAERPKGSFSTLEIQRTEQGDSAMYLCASSLGPDSGNTIYFGEGSWLTVV.

The chain employs TRBV12-5 and TRBJ2-7; 7 bases match TRBD1. The CDR3 length is 15 residues. Germline assignment: CDR1 LGHNT and CDR2 FRNRAP. With 1 base clipped from V and 1 base from J, the junction kept 4 bases outside the gene matches. DNA of the CDR3: TGTGCTAGTGGTTTGGACACAGGGGATTCCTACGAGCAGTACTTC. Its translation is CASGLDTGDSYEQYF.

The gene calls are TRBV12-3 or TRBV12-4 and TRBJ2-5; D is ambiguous. V was pared by 5 bases and J by 2 bases, with 3 bases between. The CDR3 runs to 11 residues. This chain's CDR3 is CASSVQETQYF. The CDR3 region has the DNA TGTGCCAGCAGTGTACAAGAGACCCAGTACTTC.

The chain joins TRBV30 to TRBJ2-3; 11 bases match TRBD2. The V and J ends lost 4 bases and 10 bases, in that order; junction bases with no gene match: 4. Germline V lookup: CDR1 GTSNPN, CDR2 SVGIG (reference sequence). The CDR3 is made up of 12 amino acids. CDR3 sequence reads: CAWMTSGEAQYF. For the CDR3, the DNA is TGTGCCTGGATGACTAGCGGGGAGGCGCAGTATTTT.